The next 21 T cell receptor beta chains were all read from a single sample in a study of blood T cell repertoires in COVID-19. Sequenced by immunoSEQ multiplex PCR; TCRdb stores in-frame clones only, minus some. The sample gives approximately 98,000 clones, about two thirds of which show up once; about 1.8% is in the top ten. The source material was peripheral blood. These receptors were collected from a woman between 35 and 50 years old with acute or convalescent COVID-19.

This rearrangement joins TRBV20-1 to TRBJ2-5; D is ambiguous. Germline assignment: CDR1 DFQATT and CDR2 SNEGSKA (reference sequence). The CDR3 has 10 amino acids. V lost 3 bases and J lost 5, with 4 bases in between. The CDR3 DNA is TGCAGTGCTAGGAGGGAGACCCAGTACTTC. Translated: CSARRETQYF.

This clone has a single count. V is TRBV11-2 and J is TRBJ1-1; D gene uncertain. Germline CDR1 SGHAT, CDR2 FQNNGV. The length of the CDR3 is 12 residues. V lost 4 bases and J lost 11, with 14 bases in between. The CDR3 nucleotides read TGTGCCAGCAGCTCCGTCGTCAGGTACGCTTTCTTT. Its protein product is CASSSVVRYAFF.

The rearrangement uses TRBV6-1 and TRBJ2-7; maybe TRBD2 (5 bases). This CDR3 is built from 16 residues. V was pared by 1 base and J by 3 bases, with 16 bases between. Germline CDR1 MNHNS, CDR2 SASEGT. The CDR3 here is CASSEGGGLMGYEQYF. The CDR3 bases are TGTGCCAGCAGTGAAGGCGGAGGACTGATGGGCTACGAGCAGTACTTC.

The rearrangement links TRBV15 to TRBJ1-1; D might be TRBD1 (6 bases). This CDR3 region has 15 residues. Germline V lookup: CDR1 LNHNV, CDR2 YYDKDF (reference sequence). V dropped 2 bases and J dropped 6 bases, with 16 bases sitting between them. CDR3 amino acids: CATSRLTGLLAEAFF. CDR3 sequence (DNA): TGTGCCACCAGCAGACTTACAGGGTTGTTGGCTGAAGCTTTCTTT.

This chain links TRBV28 with TRBJ2-5; maybe TRBD1 (6 bases). The CDR3 is 13 residues long. Trimming took off 6 bases at V and 4 bases at J, with 12 bases between the two ends. The V gene's germline CDR1 is MDHEN and CDR2 SYDVKM. The CDR3 sequence: CASSPQGGETQYF. The CDR3 DNA reads TGTGCCAGCAGCCCACAGGGTGGAGAGACCCAGTACTTC. The variable domain in full, completed from reference TRBV28 and TRBJ2-5, reads DVKVTQSSRYLVKRTGEKVFLECVQDMDHENMFWYRQDPGLGLRLIYFSYDVKMKEKGDIPEGYSVSREKKERFSLILESASTNQTSMYLCASSPQGGETQYFGPGTRLLVL.

DNA of the CDR3: TGTGCCAGCAGCTTAGGGGCAGTCGGCGAGCAGTACTTC. This sequence encodes CASSLGAVGEQYF. This chain joins TRBV5-5 and TRBJ2-7, with D perhaps TRBD1 (5 bases). The germline V and J ends were trimmed by 2 bases and 6 bases, with 12 bases remaining between them. This CDR3 region has 13 residues. CDR1 and CDR2 from the germline V gene are SGHKS and YYEKEE (reference sequence).

V gene TRBV18 combines with J gene TRBJ1-1; D is possibly TRBD1 (5 bases). The V end lost 3 bases, the J end lost 1 base, and 9 bases lay between the germline ends. The CDR3 length is 14 residues. Germline assignment: CDR1 KGHSH and CDR2 LQKENI. The CDR3: CASSPRGTNTEAFF. The DNA of the CDR3 is TGTGCCAGCTCACCTCGGGGGACGAACACTGAAGCTTTCTTT.

This chain connects TRBV6-1 to TRBJ2-5; TRBD1 is a possible D gene (6 bases). The CDR3 covers 14 residues. The germline gives CDR1 MNHNS, CDR2 SASEGT. V dropped 2 bases and J dropped 6 bases, with 13 bases sitting between them. CDR3 sequence (DNA): TGTGCCAGCAGTGAAACAACCAGGGGAAAGACCCAGTACTTC. Residues: CASSETTRGKTQYF.

This clone was found a few times. This sequence joins TRBV1 and TRBJ2-1; the table's D call, TRBD2, has no DNA check behind it. TRBV1 is given as a pseudogene. This CDR3 is 17 amino acids long. CDR3 in amino acids: CTSSPGGGAPLYNEQFF. CDR3 DNA: TGCACCAGCAGCCCTGGAGGGGGGGCCCCCCTCTACAATGAGCAGTTCTTC.

The chain is built from TRBV19 and TRBJ1-1; maybe TRBD1 (6 bases). The CDR3 spans 13 residues. Trimming left V 8 bases short and J 4 bases short, with 14 bases between. From germline, CDR1 is LNHDA and CDR2 SQIVND (reference sequence). CDR3: CASRAQGGTEAFF. The CDR3 DNA reads TGTGCCAGTCGAGCCCAAGGGGGCACTGAAGCTTTCTTT.

This chain uses TRBV5-4 with TRBJ1-2; 9 bases are a match to TRBD1. The CDR3 consists of 13 residues. The V gene's germline CDR1 is SGHNT and CDR2 YYREEE (reference sequence). V lost 4 bases, J lost 5 bases, and 3 bases stayed unmatched. The CDR3 DNA reads as TGTGCCAGCAGCCACAGGGGGCAGTATGGCTACACCTTC. This codes for CASSHRGQYGYTF.

This clone turned up a few times. V and J are TRBV5-1 and TRBJ1-3; D is unclear. Trimming stripped 0 bases from V and 0 bases from J, with 10 bases between. The CDR3 consists of 16 residues. Looked up from germline, CDR1 is SGHRS and CDR2 is YFSETQ. The DNA for the CDR3 is TGCGCCAGCAGCTTGGAAACGACTAACTCTGGAAACACCATATATTTT. Translated: CASSLETTNSGNTIYF.

The V gene is TRBV3-1 (or the pseudogene TRBV3-2), the J gene TRBJ1-1, with D uncertain. The CDR3 is 14 amino acids. Germline CDR1 is LGHDT and CDR2 is YNNKEL (reference sequence). V was shortened by 4 bases and J by 6 bases, with 15 bases between the two germline ends. The CDR3 nucleotides read TGTGCCAGCAGCCCTCGAACTGGAGGTTCTGAAGCTTTCTTT. Translation gives CASSPRTGGSEAFF.

This chain joins TRBV18 and TRBJ2-7; D ambiguous. The CDR3 loop spans 14 amino acids. Per germline, CDR1 KGHSH and CDR2 LQKENI. Trimming stripped 0 bases from V and 7 bases from J, with 13 bases between. The CDR3 nucleotides are TGTGCCAGCTCACCACCTGGCGGAGTCGGGGAGCAGTACTTC. It yields the protein CASSPPGGVGEQYF.

The chain has TRBV3-1 (or the pseudogene TRBV3-2) and TRBJ1-2; 7 bases line up with TRBD1. The CDR3 covers 15 residues. Germline V gene data show CDR1 as LGHDT and CDR2 as YNNKEL (reference sequence). V was clipped by 4 bases and J by 3 bases; unmatched bases: 8. The CDR3 is CASSPTWDSDYGYTF. Here the CDR3 DNA reads TGTGCCAGCAGCCCTACTTGGGACAGCGACTATGGCTACACCTTC.

The chain is built from TRBV3-1 (or the pseudogene TRBV3-2) and TRBJ1-2, with D perhaps matching TRBD1 (5 bases). This CDR3 region has 16 residues. Trimming left V 1 base short and J 4 bases short, with 16 bases between. Germline V gene data show CDR1 as LGHDT and CDR2 as YNNKEL (reference sequence). As DNA, the CDR3 is TGTGCCAGCAGCCAAGGGGGCTGGGTCTCGACCTATGGCTACACCTTC. Translated, it gives CASSQGGWVSTYGYTF.

The rearrangement links TRBV29-1 to TRBJ2-3; the D is unclear. The CDR3 runs to 10 residues. The germline gives CDR1 SQVTM, CDR2 ANQGSEA. Deletions cut 7 bases from V and 2 bases from J, with 4 bases between. CDR3 sequence reads: CSEYTDTQYF. The CDR3 nucleotides are TGCAGCGAATACACAGATACGCAGTATTTT.

This clone was observed a handful of times. The rearrangement links TRBV19 to TRBJ2-5, with 13 bases that match TRBD2. The V gene's germline CDR1 is LNHDA and CDR2 SQIVND (reference sequence). The CDR3 is 16 amino acids. Losses at the gene ends were 2 bases for V and 2 bases for J; bases not matched to a gene: 2. The CDR3 DNA is TGTGCCAGTAGTATAACGACTAGCGGGGGGCAAGAGACCCAGTACTTC. It translates to CASSITTSGGQETQYF.

The rearrangement joins TRBV7-9 to TRBJ1-1; D is ambiguous. Germline CDR1 SEHNR, CDR2 FQNEAQ (reference sequence). CDR3 length equals 13 residues. V dropped 7 bases and J dropped 2 bases, with 11 bases sitting between them. The CDR3 protein is CASKGGPNTEAFF. As DNA, the CDR3 is TGTGCCAGCAAGGGAGGGCCCAACACTGAAGCTTTCTTT. The whole variable domain, remainder taken from reference TRBV7-9 and TRBJ1-1, is DTGVSQNPRHKITKRGQNVTFRCDPISEHNRLYWYRQTLGQGPEFLTYFQNEAQLEKSRLLSDRFSAERPKGSFSTLEIQRTEQGDSAMYLCASKGGPNTEAFFGQGTRLTVV.

The chain employs TRBV5-4 and TRBJ2-5; 8 nucleotides align to TRBD2. CDR1 is SGHNT and CDR2 is YYREEE in the germline V gene (reference sequence). CDR3 length equals 15 residues. Unmatched junction bases numbered 7, after V lost 4 bases and J lost 2 bases. CDR3 residues: CASSRSGGDQETQYF. The CDR3 DNA follows: TGTGCCAGCAGCCGGAGCGGGGGCGATCAAGAGACCCAGTACTTC.

The chain recombines TRBV5-4 with TRBJ1-4, with no clear D. The CDR3 totals 14 residues. The ends were cut back, 0 bases at V and 11 bases at J, with 14 bases in the middle. CDR1 and CDR2 (germline): SGHNT, YYREEE (reference sequence). The CDR3 coding sequence is TGTGCCAGCAGCTTGGACGCTCAGGAGGCTAAACTGTTTTTT. Translation gives CASSLDAQEAKLFF.